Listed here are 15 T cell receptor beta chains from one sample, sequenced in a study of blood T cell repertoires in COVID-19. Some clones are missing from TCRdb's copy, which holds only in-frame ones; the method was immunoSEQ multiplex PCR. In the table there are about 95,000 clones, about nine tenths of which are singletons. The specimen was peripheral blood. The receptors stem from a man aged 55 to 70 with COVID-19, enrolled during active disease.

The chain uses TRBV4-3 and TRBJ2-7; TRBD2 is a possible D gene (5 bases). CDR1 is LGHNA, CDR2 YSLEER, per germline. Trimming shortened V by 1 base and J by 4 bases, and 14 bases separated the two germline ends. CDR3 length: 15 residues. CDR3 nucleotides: TGCGCCAGCAGCCAAGGCCCGGGGTTGGATTACGAGCAGTACTTC. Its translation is CASSQGPGLDYEQYF.

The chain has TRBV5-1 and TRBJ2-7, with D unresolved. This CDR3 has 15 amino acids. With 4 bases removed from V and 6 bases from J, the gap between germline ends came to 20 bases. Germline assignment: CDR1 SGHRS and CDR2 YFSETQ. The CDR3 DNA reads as TGCGCCAGCAGCGTTGATCCGGTTAACGTCCCCGAGCAGTACTTC. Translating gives CASSVDPVNVPEQYF.

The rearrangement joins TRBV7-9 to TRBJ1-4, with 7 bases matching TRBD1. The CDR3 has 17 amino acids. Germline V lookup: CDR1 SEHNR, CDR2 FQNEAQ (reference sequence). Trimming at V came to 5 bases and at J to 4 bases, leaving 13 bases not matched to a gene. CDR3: CASSVARRRGVNEKLFF. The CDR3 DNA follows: TGTGCCAGCAGCGTCGCTCGGCGCAGGGGGGTTAATGAAAAACTGTTTTTT.

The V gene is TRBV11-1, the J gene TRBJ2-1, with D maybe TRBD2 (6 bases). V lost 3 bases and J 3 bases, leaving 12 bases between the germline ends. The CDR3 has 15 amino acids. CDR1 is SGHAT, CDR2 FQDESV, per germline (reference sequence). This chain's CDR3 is CASSFNSGNYNEQFF. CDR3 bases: TGTGCCAGCAGCTTTAATAGCGGAAACTACAATGAGCAGTTCTTC.

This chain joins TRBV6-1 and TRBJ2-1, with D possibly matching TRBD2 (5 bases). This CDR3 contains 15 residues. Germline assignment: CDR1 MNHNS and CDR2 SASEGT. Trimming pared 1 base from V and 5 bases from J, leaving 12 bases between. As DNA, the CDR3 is TGTGCCAGCAGTGAAGGTTTTTCGGGGAACAATGAGCAGTTCTTC. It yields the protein CASSEGFSGNNEQFF.

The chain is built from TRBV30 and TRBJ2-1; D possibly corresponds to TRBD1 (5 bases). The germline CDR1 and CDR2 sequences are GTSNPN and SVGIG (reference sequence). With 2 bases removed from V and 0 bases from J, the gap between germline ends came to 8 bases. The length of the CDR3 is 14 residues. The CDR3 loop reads CAWSRGSSYNEQFF. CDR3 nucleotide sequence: TGTGCCTGGAGTAGGGGAAGCTCCTACAATGAGCAGTTCTTC.

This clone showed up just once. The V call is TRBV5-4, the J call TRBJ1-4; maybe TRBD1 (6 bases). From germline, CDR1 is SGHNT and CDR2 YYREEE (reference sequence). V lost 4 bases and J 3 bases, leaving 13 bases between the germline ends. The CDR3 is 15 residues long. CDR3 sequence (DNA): TGTGCCAGCAGCACCAAACAGGGATCTAATGAAAAACTGTTTTTT. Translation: CASSTKQGSNEKLFF.

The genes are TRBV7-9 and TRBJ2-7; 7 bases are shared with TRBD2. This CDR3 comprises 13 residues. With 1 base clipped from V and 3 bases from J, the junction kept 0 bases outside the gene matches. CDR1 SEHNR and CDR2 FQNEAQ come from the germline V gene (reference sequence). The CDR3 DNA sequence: TGTGCCAGCAGCTTAGGGGAGGGCTACGAGCAGTACTTC. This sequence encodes CASSLGEGYEQYF. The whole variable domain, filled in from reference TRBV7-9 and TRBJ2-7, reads DTGVSQNPRHKITKRGQNVTFRCDPISEHNRLYWYRQTLGQGPEFLTYFQNEAQLEKSRLLSDRFSAERPKGSFSTLEIQRTEQGDSAMYLCASSLGEGYEQYFGPGTRLTVT.

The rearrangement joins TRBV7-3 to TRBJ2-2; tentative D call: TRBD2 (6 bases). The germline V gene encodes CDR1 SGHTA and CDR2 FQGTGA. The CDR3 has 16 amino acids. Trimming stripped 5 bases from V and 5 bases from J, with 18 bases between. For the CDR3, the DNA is TGTGCCAGCAGCCCGGGACTCGTCACGGGGACCGGGGAGCTGTTTTTT. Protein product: CASSPGLVTGTGELFF.

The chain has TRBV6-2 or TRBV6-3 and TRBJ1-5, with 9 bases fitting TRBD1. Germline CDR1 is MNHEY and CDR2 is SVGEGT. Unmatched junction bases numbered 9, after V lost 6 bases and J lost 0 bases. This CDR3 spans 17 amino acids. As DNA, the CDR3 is TGTGCCAGCAGCCGTACAGGGGGCAGGGATAGCAATCAGCCCCAGCATTTT. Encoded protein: CASSRTGGRDSNQPQHF.

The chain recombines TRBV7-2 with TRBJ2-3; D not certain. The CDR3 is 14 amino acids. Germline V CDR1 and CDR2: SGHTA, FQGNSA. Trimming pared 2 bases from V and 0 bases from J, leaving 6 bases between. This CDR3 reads CASSLPTSTDTQYF. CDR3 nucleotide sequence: TGTGCCAGCAGCTTACCCACTAGCACAGATACGCAGTATTTT.

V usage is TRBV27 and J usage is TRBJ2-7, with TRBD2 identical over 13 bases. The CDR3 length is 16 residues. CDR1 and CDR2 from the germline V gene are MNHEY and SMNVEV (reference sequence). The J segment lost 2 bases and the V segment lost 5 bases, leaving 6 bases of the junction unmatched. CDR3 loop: CASSTPGTSGTYEQYF. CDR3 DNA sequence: TGTGCCAGCAGTACTCCCGGGACTAGCGGGACCTACGAGCAGTACTTC.

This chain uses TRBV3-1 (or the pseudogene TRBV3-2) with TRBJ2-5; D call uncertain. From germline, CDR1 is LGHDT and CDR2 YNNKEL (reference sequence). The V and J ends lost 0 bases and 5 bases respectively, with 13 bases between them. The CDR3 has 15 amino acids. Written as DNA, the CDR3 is TGTGCCAGCAGCCAAGATCAGGATACCCAGGAGACCCAGTACTTC. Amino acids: CASSQDQDTQETQYF.

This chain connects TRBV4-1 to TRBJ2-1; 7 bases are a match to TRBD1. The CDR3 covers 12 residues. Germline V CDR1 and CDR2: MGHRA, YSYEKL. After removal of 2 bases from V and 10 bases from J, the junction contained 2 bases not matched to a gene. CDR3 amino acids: CASSQRGREQFF. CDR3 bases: TGCGCCAGCAGCCAAAGGGGGCGGGAGCAGTTCTTC.

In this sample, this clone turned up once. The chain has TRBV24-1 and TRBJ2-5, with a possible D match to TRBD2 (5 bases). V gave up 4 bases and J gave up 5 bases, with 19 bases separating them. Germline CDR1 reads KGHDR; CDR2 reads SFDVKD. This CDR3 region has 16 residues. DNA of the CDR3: TGTGCCACCAGTGACTCCGTTAGCCCCGGCGGGGAGACCCAGTACTTC. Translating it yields CATSDSVSPGGETQYF.